This T cell receptor beta chain was observed in a study of T cell repertoires in cytomegalovirus infection. The wider study: CMV infection and matching HLA type were both indicated by public TCR beta signatures. General study results and limits: HLA-C-restricted TCR beta clonotypes specific for CMV led the ex vivo response.

This clonotype was recorded at least ten times. The antigen is undetermined. One entry per CDR3 protein, called by TCRdb with MiXCR from the reads. The data contain around 210,000 distinct CDR3 sequences, roughly 6.5% of them singletons. V lost 3 bases, J lost 5 bases, and 16 bases lay in between. The germline gives CDR1 SGHTA, CDR2 FQGNSA. The CDR3 sequence is 15 residues long. Sequenced input: PBMCs. The sequence came from a human donor in good health (CMV status not recorded). Some clones in this sample may be carry-over from other donors' samples. The chain uses TRBV7-2 and TRBJ2-5; possibly TRBD2 for D (5 bases). As DNA, the CDR3 is TGTGCCAGCAGCTTTTGGGAGCCCCTCGCGGAGACCCAGTACTTC. Translating gives CASSFWEPLAETQYF.